Included here is one T cell receptor beta chain sequence, with context. These data come from a study of CD8 T cells in Susac syndrome. The CDR3 is 15 amino acids. Germline CDR1 SGHTA, CDR2 FQGTGA. The J segment lost 6 bases and the V segment lost 4 bases, leaving 5 bases of the junction unmatched. CD8+ and CD4+ T cells from blood underwent TCR beta sequencing, which was carried out in a high-throughput format. Purification of the CD8+ and CD4+ T cells relied on negative isolation, and TEMRA cells underwent FACS enrichment. When the RNA was reverse transcribed, random hexamers were used with an input of roughly 0.45 to 1 ug. TCRdb re-called the immunoSEQ multiplex PCR reads with MiXCR, one entry per CDR3 protein. The table shows 120,000 or so distinct CDR3 sequences, with more than 90% occurring only once.

The chain is built from TRBV7-3 and TRBJ2-3; 12 bases fit TRBD1. The sequencing sample was made of CD8+ T cells from PBMCs. The source of this sequence is a human donor with Susac syndrome. CDR3 protein: CASSSGTGGADTQYF. CDR3 sequence (DNA): TGTGCCAGCAGCTCCGGGACAGGGGGCGCCGATACGCAGTATTTT.